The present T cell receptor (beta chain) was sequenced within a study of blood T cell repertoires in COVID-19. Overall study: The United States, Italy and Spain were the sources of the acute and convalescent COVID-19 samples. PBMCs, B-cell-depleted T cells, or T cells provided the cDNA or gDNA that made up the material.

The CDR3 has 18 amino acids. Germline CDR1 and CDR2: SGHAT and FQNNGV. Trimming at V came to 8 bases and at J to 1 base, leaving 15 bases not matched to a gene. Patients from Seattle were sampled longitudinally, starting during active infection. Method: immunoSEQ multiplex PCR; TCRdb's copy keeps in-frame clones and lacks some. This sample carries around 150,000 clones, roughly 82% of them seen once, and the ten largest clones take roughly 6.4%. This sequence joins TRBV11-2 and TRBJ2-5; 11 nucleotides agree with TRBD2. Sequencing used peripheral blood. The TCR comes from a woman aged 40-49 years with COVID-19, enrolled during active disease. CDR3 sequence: CASHAHLLAGAGQETQYF. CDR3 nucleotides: TGTGCCAGCCACGCCCACCTACTAGCGGGGGCCGGCCAAGAGACCCAGTACTTC.